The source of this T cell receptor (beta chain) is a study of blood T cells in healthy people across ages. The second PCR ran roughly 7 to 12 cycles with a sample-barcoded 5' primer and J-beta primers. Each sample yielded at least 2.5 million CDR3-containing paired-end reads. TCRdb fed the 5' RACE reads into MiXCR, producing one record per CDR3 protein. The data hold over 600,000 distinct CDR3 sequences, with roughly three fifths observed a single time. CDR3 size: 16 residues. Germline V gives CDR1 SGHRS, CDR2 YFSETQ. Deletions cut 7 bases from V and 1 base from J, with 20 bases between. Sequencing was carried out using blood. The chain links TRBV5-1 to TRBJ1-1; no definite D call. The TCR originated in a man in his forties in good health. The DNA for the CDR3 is TGCGCCAGCCTCCCAGGTCGTGGCGGCGGGAACACTGAAGCTTTCTTT. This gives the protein CASLPGRGGGNTEAFF.